This TCR beta chain was recorded in a study of blood T cell repertoires in COVID-19 (dated by TCRdb to about 2020). In terms of the full investigation: Samples covering the acute and convalescent phases of COVID-19 were provided by collaborators in the United States, Italy and Spain. The prospective study material was composed of cDNA or gDNA derived from T cells, B-cell-depleted T cells, or PBMCs. Subjects who had been exposed to COVID-19, were actively infected with it, or had recovered from it provided the deeply sampled blood TCRbeta repertoires that made up the dataset. The repertoires were released in a freely available public database intended as a resource for research on the immune response to SARS-CoV-2. Samples were obtained from the ongoing ImmuneRACE study (first 160 participants) and from 950 to 1,500 subjects provided by 6 global collaborators. The sample metadata nearly always contained a de-identified subject ID, COVID-19 status, age in years and sex. Where HLA class I and class II types were available, the types were taken from metadata supplied by the sample provider, not from assay-based typing.

The CDR3 starts with the cysteine, ends with the phenylalanine, and has 15 residues. Left in the record is the CDR3 DNA by itself, 45 bases read in frame from the first base. CDR1 and CDR2 are read off the germline V gene as SGHRS and YFSETQ. The junction shows trimming of 0 bases on V and 2 bases on J, plus 9 bases between the germline ends. To note about this clone: The clone's antigen remains unknown. There are no base qualities to consult, and no much larger clone falls within one base.

Broader findings and caveats from the paper: How much clinical and demographic metadata was included differed by source and by participant, and the metadata was provided uncurated.

TCRbeta CDR3 regions were amplified from genomic DNA by means of the immunoSEQ Assay, a bias-controlled multiplex PCR. In the paper's pipeline: Nucleated cell counts per sample were estimated from amplification of reference gene primers within the assay. To quantify the absolute abundance of each unique TCRbeta CDR3 rearrangement, sequence reads were collapsed and filtered. Productive Simpson clonality was computed per sample as the square root of Simpson's diversity index over productive rearrangements. TCRdb took over this immuneACCESS table, retaining in-frame rearrangements with V and J assigned. Such tables are incomplete; in checked studies, under half of the missing clones stem from an unresolved V gene, and the remainder is unexplained. That table furnishes V, J and clone size, whereas the DNA furnished D and trimming. The sample data list roughly 440,000 clones, and approximately 88% of these were observed just once. Clones ranked in the top ten supply roughly 12% of the sample.

In Seattle, one collaborating source enrolled patients while the infection was active and tracked those patients longitudinally over the course of disease. The collaborating institutions used their own protocols to collect whole blood in K2EDTA tubes. Collaborator samples were shipped for TCRbeta analysis as frozen whole blood, isolated PBMCs, or DNA extracted from either sample type. Recombination linked TRBV5-1 to TRBJ1-5, with the D gene too uncertain to name. Sample: peripheral blood. The TCR was taken from a woman aged 45 to 65 with COVID-19, enrolled during active disease. The nucleotides are TGCGCCAGCAGCTTGGGGGAGGCGGGCAATCAGCCCCAGCATTTT. Translation gives CASSLGEAGNQPQHF.